This T cell receptor (beta chain) comes out of a study of T cell changes during pregnancy in multiple sclerosis. TCRdb keeps only in-frame clones here, not all; method: immunoSEQ multiplex PCR. The sample records tens of thousands of clones, 92% being singletons. V lost 3 bases and J lost 9; bases outside the gene matches: 5. CDR1 and CDR2 from the germline V gene are KGHSH and LQKENI. The CDR3 spans 13 residues. Sequencing was performed on CD4+ T cells from peripheral blood mononuclear cells, taken after pregnancy. The genes are TRBV18 and TRBJ2-1, with 7 bases matching TRBD2. The sequence came from a female donor with multiple sclerosis, enrolled in a pregnancy study. The CDR3 coding sequence is TGTGCCAGCTCACCGCGGGAGAAAGGTGAGCAGTTCTTC. It yields the protein CASSPREKGEQFF.